Following are 28 T cell receptor beta chains from one sample sequenced in a study of blood T cell repertoires in COVID-19. Libraries were prepared by immunoSEQ multiplex PCR; TCRdb keeps only in-frame clonotypes and omits some of them. This sample has approximately 160,000 clones, with 80% to 90% found just once. The sequencing input was peripheral blood. Receptor source: a human donor in a cohort sampled during active COVID-19.

The chain employs TRBV25-1 and TRBJ1-1, with a tentative D call TRBD1 (5 bases). CDR1 is MGHDK and CDR2 is SYGVNS in the germline V gene. The CDR3 runs 13 residues. V was clipped by 0 bases and J by 12 bases, with 14 bases between them. Here the CDR3 DNA reads TGTGCCAGCAGTGAATATCCGGACAAGGGTACTTTCTTT. Translating it yields CASSEYPDKGTFF.

The CDR3 sequence is CASSRDRGETQYF. The CDR3 bases are TGTGCCAGCAGCCGAGACAGGGGGGAGACCCAGTACTTC. The chain links TRBV7-2 to TRBJ2-5; 9 nucleotides match TRBD1. Germline V gene sequence: CDR1 SGHTA, CDR2 FQGNSA. The length of the CDR3 is 13 residues. J gave up 5 bases and V 5 bases, and 3 bases lay outside the gene matches.

V gene TRBV14 combines with J gene TRBJ1-2; D is undetermined. The germline CDR1 and CDR2 sequences are SGHDN and FVKESK. The CDR3 has 15 amino acids. V was clipped by 0 bases and J by 4 bases, with 12 bases between them. The CDR3 DNA reads TGTGCCAGCAGCCAAGACCCCCGAGGGTTCTATGGCTACACCTTC. Protein: CASSQDPRGFYGYTF.

The chain recombines TRBV15 with TRBJ2-3; 7 bases agree with TRBD2. The V gene end was trimmed by 1 base and the J gene end by 2 bases; junction bases not matched to a gene: 6. Germline V gene data show CDR1 as LNHNV and CDR2 as YYDKDF (reference sequence). This CDR3 is built from 16 residues. Written as DNA, the CDR3 is TGTGCCACCAGCAGAGCTATCAGCGGGGACACAGATACGCAGTATTTT. This translates into CATSRAISGDTDTQYF.

In this sample, this clone turned up once. The CDR3 nucleotides read TGTGCCACCACTGGGACAGGGGGCGCAGAGCAGTTCTTC. The encoded protein is CATTGTGGAEQFF. The genes are TRBV24-1 and TRBJ2-1, with 12 bases that match TRBD1. The CDR3 loop spans 13 amino acids. CDR1 KGHDR and CDR2 SFDVKD come from the germline V gene. J was trimmed by 10 bases and V by 8 bases; bases with no gene match: 5.

The chain has TRBV4-3 and TRBJ2-1; TRBD2 agrees at 13 bases. CDR3 length: 17 residues. Losses at the gene ends were 2 bases for V and 6 bases for J; bases not matched to a gene: 7. CDR1 is LGHNA, CDR2 YSLEER, per germline. DNA of the CDR3: TGCGCCAGCAGCCAAACACTAGCGGGAGGGCTCGTCAATGAGCAGTTCTTC. It specifies CASSQTLAGGLVNEQFF.

The chain is built from TRBV11-3 and TRBJ2-2, with a tentative D call TRBD2 (6 bases). The CDR3 length is 16 residues. CDR1 and CDR2 from the germline V gene are SGHNT and YENEEA. V lost 5 bases and J lost 4, with 17 bases in between. CDR3 protein: CASSAGPGVGTGELFF. The CDR3 bases are TGTGCCAGCAGCGCTGGGCCGGGAGTAGGCACCGGGGAGCTGTTTTTT.

The chain couples TRBV9 to TRBJ2-1, with a tentative D call TRBD2 (6 bases). The germline V and J ends were trimmed by 0 bases and 3 bases, with 13 bases remaining between them. The CDR3 extends over 16 amino acids. Germline CDR1 and CDR2: SGDLS and YYNGEE. The CDR3 loop reads CASSVGGGTLYNEQFF. For the CDR3, the DNA is TGTGCCAGCAGCGTAGGTGGCGGGACGCTCTACAATGAGCAGTTCTTC.

This chain uses TRBV20-1 with TRBJ2-1; the match to TRBD2 covers 9 bases. Germline CDR1 is DFQATT and CDR2 is SNEGSKA (reference sequence). Unmatched junction bases numbered 6, after V lost 3 bases and J lost 0 bases. The CDR3 has 16 residues. The CDR3 protein is CSASLPSGVSYNEQFF. Here the CDR3 DNA reads TGCAGTGCTAGTCTGCCTAGCGGGGTCTCCTACAATGAGCAGTTCTTC.

This clone was seen just once. The genes are TRBV29-1 and TRBJ2-1, with D uncertain. V dropped 5 bases and J dropped 7 bases, with 6 bases sitting between them. The CDR3 is made up of 10 amino acids. Germline V gene lookup returns CDR1 SQVTM and CDR2 ANQGSEA. CDR3 loop: CSVSQNEQFF. As DNA, the CDR3 is TGCAGCGTTTCACAGAATGAGCAGTTCTTC.

The rearrangement uses TRBV18 and TRBJ1-5; TRBD1 agrees at 7 bases. Losses at the gene ends were 5 bases for V and 0 bases for J; bases not matched to a gene: 7. CDR1 KGHSH and CDR2 LQKENI come from the germline V gene. The CDR3 length is 16 residues. CDR3: CASSTDRVVSNQPQHF. The CDR3 coding sequence is TGTGCCAGCTCAACCGACAGGGTAGTTAGCAATCAGCCCCAGCATTTT.

The chain combines TRBV7-8 with TRBJ1-1; 11 bases map to TRBD1. J was trimmed by 3 bases and V by 1 base; bases with no gene match: 4. The germline CDR1 and CDR2 sequences are SGHVS and FQNEAQ. This CDR3 contains 16 residues. For the CDR3, the DNA is TGTGCCAGCAGCTTAGGGACAGGGGGCTTTCACACTGAAGCTTTCTTT. It translates to CASSLGTGGFHTEAFF.

This rearrangement joins TRBV27 to TRBJ2-7; tentatively, D is TRBD1 (7 bases). Trimming removed 4 bases from V and 4 bases from J, with 20 bases in between. Germline CDR1 reads MNHEY; CDR2 reads SMNVEV (reference sequence). The CDR3 is made up of 16 amino acids. The CDR3 sequence is CASSSLEGALWYEQYF. For the CDR3, the DNA is TGTGCCAGCAGTTCCCTGGAGGGGGCGCTTTGGTACGAGCAGTACTTC.

V usage is TRBV7-2 and J usage is TRBJ2-7; maybe TRBD2 (5 bases). Germline CDR1 and CDR2: SGHTA and FQGNSA. This CDR3 contains 14 residues. Trimming removed 4 bases at V and 2 bases at J, with 12 bases between. CDR3 DNA sequence: TGTGCCAGCAGCTGGAGGCGGGTGCCCTACGAGCAGTACTTC. Translation: CASSWRRVPYEQYF.

The chain links TRBV20-1 to TRBJ2-3; TRBD2 agrees at 8 bases. This CDR3 is built from 11 residues. Germline CDR1 and CDR2: DFQATT and SNEGSKA (reference sequence). The CDR3 DNA reads TGCAGAGCTCTAGCGGGAGATACGCAGTATTTT. It is translated as CRALAGDTQYF.

V gene TRBV29-1 combines with J gene TRBJ2-3; D gene unclear. V dropped 1 base and J dropped 4 bases, with 6 bases sitting between them. This CDR3 has 12 residues. Germline CDR1 reads SQVTM; CDR2 reads ANQGSEA. CDR3 sequence: CSVEASADTQYF. DNA of the CDR3: TGCAGCGTTGAAGCTTCAGCAGATACGCAGTATTTT.

V usage is TRBV11-2 and J usage is TRBJ2-3; TRBD2 matches 7 bases. The length of the CDR3 is 17 residues. Germline V CDR1 and CDR2: SGHAT, FQNNGV. Unmatched junction bases numbered 13, after V lost 2 bases and J lost 5 bases. CDR3: CASSLLPAGWSGDTQYF. The DNA for the CDR3 is TGTGCCAGCAGCTTATTACCAGCGGGATGGTCGGGAGATACGCAGTATTTT.

This sequence joins TRBV6-5 and TRBJ1-6; weak D call: TRBD1 (6 bases). V was clipped by 5 bases and J by 8 bases, with 10 bases between them. The CDR3 consists of 13 residues. Germline V gene data show CDR1 as MNHEY and CDR2 as SVGAGI. CDR3 amino acids: CASSLNRDSPLHF. DNA for the CDR3: TGTGCCAGCAGTCTCAACAGGGATTCACCCCTCCACTTT.

This clone was picked up one time. This same CDR3 is encoded by further DNA sequences in the sample. The rearrangement uses TRBV11-2 and TRBJ1-1; tentatively, D is TRBD1 (6 bases). V lost 5 bases and J lost 2, with 9 bases in between. CDR3 length equals 13 residues. Germline V gene sequence: CDR1 SGHAT, CDR2 FQNNGV. CDR3 amino acids: CASSLDRNTEAFF. For the CDR3, the DNA is TGTGCCAGCAGCCTGGACAGAAACACTGAAGCTTTCTTT.

This chain links TRBV7-2 with TRBJ2-2, with 7 bases that match TRBD2. Per germline, CDR1 SGHTA and CDR2 FQGNSA. Trimming took 6 bases from V and 8 from J; bases not matched to a gene: 9. CDR3 size: 14 residues. DNA of the CDR3: TGTGCCAGCAGAAGTACTAGCGTAGAGGGGGAGCTGTTTTTT. This codes for CASRSTSVEGELFF.

The CDR3 bases are TGTGCCAGCAGCCGGGACAGGGAAAGGATCGAGCAGTACTTC. This gives the protein CASSRDRERIEQYF. The V gene is TRBV2, the J gene TRBJ2-7; 9 bases fit TRBD1. Germline V gene sequence: CDR1 SNHLY, CDR2 FYNNEI. With 6 bases clipped from V and 6 bases from J, the junction kept 9 bases outside the gene matches. The CDR3 spans 14 residues.

This clone has only a few counts. This rearrangement joins TRBV5-6 to TRBJ2-7, with a weak D call TRBD1 (5 bases). Trimming left V 0 bases short and J 9 bases short, with 13 bases between. The CDR3 runs to 13 residues. CDR1 is SGHDT, CDR2 YYEEEE, per germline. CDR3 bases: TGTGCCAGCAGCTTGGGACAGCCTACGAGGCAGTACTTC. It translates to CASSLGQPTRQYF. Supplemented by reference TRBV5-6 and TRBJ2-7, the full variable domain reads DAGVTQSPTHLIKTRGQQVTLRCSPKSGHDTVSWYQQALGQGPQFIFQYYEEEERQRGNFPDRFSGHQFPNYSSELNVNALLLGDSALYLCASSLGQPTRQYFGPGTRLTVT.

The chain is built from TRBV14 and TRBJ1-6; 10 bases map to TRBD1. Germline assignment: CDR1 SGHDN and CDR2 FVKESK. The CDR3 length is 16 residues. V lost 1 base and J lost 10; bases outside the gene matches: 7. The CDR3 protein is CASSQGRGQGKSPLHF. The CDR3, as DNA: TGTGCCAGCAGCCAAGGGAGGGGACAGGGGAAGTCACCCCTCCACTTT. The variable domain in full, with the rest retrieved from reference TRBV14 and TRBJ1-6, is EAGVTQFPSHSVIEKGQTVTLRCDPISGHDNLYWYRRVMGKEIKFLLHFVKESKQDESGMPNNRFLAERTGGTYSTLKVQPAELEDSGVYFCASSQGRGQGKSPLHFGNGTRLTVT.

This clone came up once. The chain employs TRBV27 and TRBJ2-3, with TRBD1 identical over 9 bases. V lost 1 base to trimming and J lost 6 bases; unmatched junction nucleotides: 11. CDR3 length: 17 amino acids. Germline assignment: CDR1 MNHEY and CDR2 SMNVEV (reference sequence). The chain's CDR3 is CASSLFSGTGPRDTQYF. CDR3 bases: TGTGCCAGCAGTTTATTTTCCGGGACAGGGCCCAGGGATACGCAGTATTTT.

This rearrangement joins TRBV4-3 to TRBJ2-2; D may be TRBD1 (5 bases). There are 17 residues in the CDR3. The V end lost 0 bases, the J end lost 4 bases, and 15 bases lay between the germline ends. Germline V gene lookup returns CDR1 LGHNA and CDR2 YSLEER. CDR3 residues: CASSQDITGRSTGELFF. CDR3 in DNA: TGCGCCAGCAGCCAAGATATTACAGGTCGGAGCACCGGGGAGCTGTTTTTT.

V usage is TRBV14 and J usage is TRBJ2-1; 7 bases are shared with TRBD2. Germline V gene lookup returns CDR1 SGHDN and CDR2 FVKESK. Germline trimming cut 1 base from V and 0 bases from J; bases unmatched to any gene: 0. This CDR3 spans 15 amino acids. CDR3 in amino acids: CASSQVAGSYNEQFF. CDR3 in DNA: TGTGCCAGCAGCCAAGTAGCGGGCTCCTACAATGAGCAGTTCTTC.

The chain links TRBV7-2 to TRBJ1-5; 7 nucleotides agree with TRBD1. The CDR3 has 16 residues. Germline CDR1 SGHTA, CDR2 FQGNSA. With 1 base clipped from V and 7 bases from J, the junction kept 10 bases outside the gene matches. The CDR3 coding sequence is TGTGCCAGCAGCTTAGGGGGGGACAGAAGGGTCCAGCCCCAGCATTTT. It is translated as CASSLGGDRRVQPQHF. The full variable domain, rest sourced from reference TRBV7-2 and TRBJ1-5, is GAGVSQSPSNKVTEKGKDVELRCDPISGHTALYWYRQSLGQGLEFLIYFQGNSAPDKSGLPSDRFSAERTGGSVSTLTIQRTQQEDSAVYLCASSLGGDRRVQPQHFGDGTRLSIL.

J is TRBJ2-7 and V is TRBV29-1, with 7 bases aligning to TRBD1. Trimming took 5 bases from V and 5 from J; bases not matched to a gene: 9. CDR1 and CDR2 (germline): SQVTM, ANQGSEA. The CDR3 runs 13 residues. As DNA, the CDR3 is TGCAGCGTTTCTCCGGCACAGGGGAACGAGCAGTACTTC. It encodes CSVSPAQGNEQYF.